A selection of T cell receptor beta chains follows, all from one sample in a study of T cells in localized non-small cell lung cancer. Produced via immunoSEQ multiplex PCR; TCRdb's table is partial and in-frame only. The table records 75,000 to 95,000 clones, 87% of them present only once. The sequencing here drew on peripheral blood, taken before any cancer treatment. The receptors were gathered from a man aged 35-75 years with stage I squamous cell lung carcinoma. The CDR3 runs from the conserved cysteine through the conserved F or W. A D gene is named only where the DNA matches it firmly. Size is omitted from some rows. Given values are once, few, many or a class for expanded clones.

V gene	CDR3 length	J gene	D gene	clone size	CDR3 protein	CDR3 DNA
TRBV7-9	13	TRBJ1-1	.	.	CASSYRENTEAFF	TGTGCCAGCAGCTACAGGGAGAACACTGAAGCTTTCTTT
TRBV4-3	14	TRBJ2-5	.	.	CASSQLMYQETQYF	TGCGCCAGCAGCCAACTAATGTACCAAGAGACCCAGTACTTC
TRBV18	17	TRBJ1-1	.	.	CASSPPRPGSLNTEAFF	TGTGCCAGCTCACCACCCCGACCAGGATCTCTGAACACTGAAGCTTTCTTT
TRBV6-1	17	TRBJ2-2	TRBD2	.	CASSEAHGTSPPGELFF	TGTGCCAGCAGTGAAGCGCACGGGACTAGTCCTCCCGGGGAGCTGTTTTTT
TRBV14	18	TRBJ2-7	TRBD2	.	CASSQLPGLAGLFVEQYF	TGTGCCAGCAGCCAACTCCCGGGACTAGCGGGTCTGTTCGTCGAGCAGTACTTC
TRBV11-2	15	TRBJ1-2	.	.	CASSSGGRWGYGYTF	TGTGCCAGCAGCTCGGGGGGGCGCTGGGGCTATGGCTACACCTTC
TRBV7-2	13	TRBJ1-2	.	.	CASSLLRWGGYTF	TGTGCCAGCAGCTTATTACGGTGGGGTGGCTACACCTTC
TRBV5-1	13	TRBJ2-5	TRBD1	.	CASHGQGKETQYF	TGCGCCAGCCATGGACAGGGGAAAGAGACCCAGTACTTC
TRBV5-4	15	TRBJ2-1	.	.	CASSGSGATYNEQFF	TGTGCCAGCAGCGGATCAGGGGCCACCTACAATGAGCAGTTCTTC
TRBV5-1	13	TRBJ1-2	.	.	CASSPLAFYGYTF	TGCGCCAGCAGCCCTTTAGCCTTTTATGGCTACACCTTC
TRBV6-1	14	TRBJ1-4	.	.	CASSEVDANEKLFF	TGTGCCAGCAGTGAAGTGGACGCGAATGAAAAACTGTTTTTT
TRBV6-1	17	TRBJ2-1	TRBD2	.	CASSGTSGGAPGGEQFF	TGTGCCAGCAGTGGGACTAGCGGGGGGGCCCCCGGGGGAGAGCAGTTCTTC
TRBV6-6	12	TRBJ2-7	.	.	CASSGQSYEQYF	TGTGCCAGCAGCGGACAGTCCTACGAGCAGTACTTC
TRBV4-3	16	TRBJ1-3	.	.	CASSQDFGLGGNTIYF	TGCGCCAGCAGCCAAGATTTTGGGCTGGGGGGAAACACCATATATTTT
TRBV11-2	14	TRBJ1-2	.	.	CASSLGGANYGYTF	TGTGCCAGCAGCTTAGGGGGGGCTAACTATGGCTACACCTTC
TRBV11-2	14	TRBJ2-7	.	.	CATNHPGINYEQYF	TGTGCCACCAATCACCCAGGGATAAACTACGAGCAGTACTTC
TRBV7-3	13	TRBJ2-7	.	.	CASSLGFSYEQYF	TGTGCCAGCAGCTTGGGTTTTTCCTACGAGCAGTACTTC
TRBV12-5	13	TRBJ1-2	TRBD1	.	CASGLSTGDGYTF	TGTGCTAGTGGTTTGAGTACAGGGGACGGCTACACCTTC
TRBV19	13	TRBJ1-2	.	.	CASSIDGIYGYTF	TGTGCCAGTAGTATAGATGGCATCTATGGCTACACCTTC
TRBV7-8	14	TRBJ2-5	.	.	CASSSEGWGETQYF	TGTGCCAGCAGCTCGGAAGGGTGGGGAGAGACCCAGTACTTC
TRBV29-1	14	TRBJ2-7	TRBD1	.	CSVGTGGVTYEQYF	TGCAGCGTTGGAACAGGGGGCGTCACCTACGAGCAGTACTTC
TRBV12-5	11	TRBJ2-7	.	.	CASGSRAGEYF	TGTGCTAGTGGTTCCAGGGCAGGGGAGTACTTC
TRBV9	14	TRBJ2-1	.	.	CASSLARSYNEQFF	TGTGCCAGCAGCTTAGCGAGATCCTACAATGAGCAGTTCTTC
TRBV28	12	TRBJ2-7	.	.	CASNTLNDEQYF	TGTGCCAGCAACACATTGAACGACGAGCAGTACTTC
TRBV7-3	15	TRBJ2-3	TRBD1	.	CASSLGGQGINTQYF	TGTGCCAGCAGCTTAGGGGGACAGGGGATAAATACGCAGTATTTT
TRBV11-3	14	TRBJ1-6	.	once	CASSLGRGNSPLHF	TGTGCCAGCAGCTTAGGGAGGGGTAATTCACCCCTCCACTTT
TRBV30	14	TRBJ2-7	.	.	CAWSVKDSPYEQYF	TGTGCCTGGAGTGTAAAGGACAGCCCCTACGAGCAGTACTTC
TRBV2	14	TRBJ1-5	TRBD1	.	CASSRQGLGQPQHF	TGTGCCAGCAGCCGACAGGGGCTGGGGCAGCCCCAGCATTTT
TRBV4-1	14	TRBJ2-5	.	.	CASSHTGKGETQYF	TGCGCCAGCAGCCACACAGGGAAAGGAGAGACCCAGTACTTC
TRBV7-6	16	TRBJ2-7	TRBD2	.	CASSLEVAGGLSEQYF	TGTGCCAGCAGCTTAGAAGTAGCGGGGGGTCTCAGCGAGCAGTACTTC
TRBV7-2	16	TRBJ2-6	.	.	CASSQGFGAGANVLTF	TGTGCCAGCAGCCAAGGTTTTGGAGCTGGGGCCAACGTCCTGACTTTC
TRBV27	15	TRBJ2-2	TRBD1	.	CASSLHDRGSGELFF	TGTGCCAGCAGTTTACACGACAGGGGTTCCGGGGAGCTGTTTTTT
TRBV19	14	TRBJ1-1	.	few	CASSRGPKPTEAFF	TGTGCCAGTAGTAGGGGACCCAAGCCCACTGAAGCTTTCTTT
TRBV2	15	TRBJ2-5	TRBD1	.	CASSSMTGGEETQYF	TGTGCCAGCAGCTCTATGACAGGGGGCGAGGAGACCCAGTACTTC
TRBV5-4	16	TRBJ2-6	.	.	CASSLATSSGANVLTF	TGTGCCAGCAGCTTGGCTACTAGCTCTGGGGCCAACGTCCTGACTTTC
TRBV6-5	15	TRBJ1-1	.	.	CASSYDGAGGTEAFF	TGTGCCAGCAGTTACGATGGGGCTGGGGGCACTGAAGCTTTCTTT
TRBV9	14	TRBJ2-7	TRBD1	.	CASSSRTGGHEQYF	TGTGCCAGCAGCTCTCGGACAGGGGGCCACGAGCAGTACTTC
TRBV19	12	TRBJ1-1	.	.	CVSTGRYTEAFF	TGTGTCTCAACAGGGCGCTACACTGAAGCTTTCTTT
TRBV7-9	13	TRBJ2-7	.	.	CASSPGRGYEQYF	TGTGCCAGCAGCCCCGGGAGAGGTTACGAGCAGTACTTC
TRBV18	12	TRBJ2-1	.	.	CASSPRGDTQFF	TGTGCCAGCTCACCGCGCGGGGACACGCAGTTCTTC
TRBV9	15	TRBJ1-6	.	.	CASSPLGGRYSPLHF	TGTGCCAGCAGCCCCTTGGGGGGCAGGTATTCACCCCTCCACTTT
TRBV28	18	TRBJ1-1	.	few	CASNPPLGTNVGGTEAFF	TGTGCCAGCAACCCGCCTCTCGGGACAAATGTTGGAGGCACTGAAGCTTTCTTT
TRBV7-8	18	TRBJ1-6	TRBD1	.	CASSLESGRGLYNSPLHF	TGTGCCAGCAGCTTAGAGTCGGGCAGGGGGCTGTATAATTCACCCCTCCACTTT
TRBV28	14	TRBJ1-2	TRBD1	.	CASTLGDRNYGYTF	TGTGCCAGCACCCTAGGGGACAGAAACTATGGCTACACCTTC
TRBV7-2	13	TRBJ1-2	.	.	CARTPATVYGYTF	TGTGCCAGGACGCCGGCTACTGTCTATGGCTACACCTTC
TRBV7-7	13	TRBJ2-2	.	.	CASSPTRDGELFF	TGTGCCAGCAGTCCCACCAGGGACGGGGAGCTGTTTTTT